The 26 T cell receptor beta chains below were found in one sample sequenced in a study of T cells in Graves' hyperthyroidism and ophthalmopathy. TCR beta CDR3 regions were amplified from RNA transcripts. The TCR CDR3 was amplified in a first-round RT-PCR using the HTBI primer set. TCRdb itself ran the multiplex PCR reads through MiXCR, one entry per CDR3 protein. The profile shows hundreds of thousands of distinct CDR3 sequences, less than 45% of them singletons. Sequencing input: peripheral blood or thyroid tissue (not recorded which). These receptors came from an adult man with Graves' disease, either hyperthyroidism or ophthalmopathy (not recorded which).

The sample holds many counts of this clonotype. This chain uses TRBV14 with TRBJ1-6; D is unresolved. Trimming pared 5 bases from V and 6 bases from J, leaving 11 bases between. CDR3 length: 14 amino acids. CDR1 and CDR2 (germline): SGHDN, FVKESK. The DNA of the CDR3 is TGTGCCAGCAGCGCCGGTCCCTCTAATTCACCCCTCCACTTT. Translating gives CASSAGPSNSPLHF.

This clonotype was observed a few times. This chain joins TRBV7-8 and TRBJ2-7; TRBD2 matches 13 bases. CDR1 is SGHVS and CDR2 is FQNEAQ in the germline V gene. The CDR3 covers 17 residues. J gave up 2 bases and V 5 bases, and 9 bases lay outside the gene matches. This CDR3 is CASSLDFGLAGAYEQYF. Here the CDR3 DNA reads TGTGCCAGCAGCCTGGATTTCGGACTAGCGGGAGCCTACGAGCAGTACTTC. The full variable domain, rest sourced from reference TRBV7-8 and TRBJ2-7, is GAGVSQSPRYKVAKRGQDVALRCDPISGHVSLFWYQQALGQGPEFLTYFQNEAQLDKSGLPSDRFFAERPEGSVSTLKIQRTQQEDSAVYLCASSLDFGLAGAYEQYFGPGTRLTVT.

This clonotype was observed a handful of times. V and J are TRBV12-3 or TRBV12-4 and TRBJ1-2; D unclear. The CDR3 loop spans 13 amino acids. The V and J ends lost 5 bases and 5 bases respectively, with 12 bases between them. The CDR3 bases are TGTGCCAGCAGTGTCCCGGACGTTTATGGCTACACCTTC. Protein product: CASSVPDVYGYTF.

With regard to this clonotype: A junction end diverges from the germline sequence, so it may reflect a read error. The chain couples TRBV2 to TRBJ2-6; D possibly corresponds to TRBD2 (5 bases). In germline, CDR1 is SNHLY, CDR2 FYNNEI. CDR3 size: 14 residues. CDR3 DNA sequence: TGTACCAGCAAGGAGGCCTCTGGGGCCAACGTCCTGACTTTC. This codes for CTSKEASGANVLTF.

This CDR3 reads CASSLLEAQYF. CDR3 coding DNA: TGTGCCAGCAGCTTACTGGAGGCCCAGTACTTC. The chain links TRBV7-9 to TRBJ2-5; weak D call: TRBD2 (5 bases). The CDR3 runs 11 residues. Germline CDR1 and CDR2: SEHNR and FQNEAQ (reference sequence). V was cut by 2 bases and J by 9 bases, with 7 bases left in between.

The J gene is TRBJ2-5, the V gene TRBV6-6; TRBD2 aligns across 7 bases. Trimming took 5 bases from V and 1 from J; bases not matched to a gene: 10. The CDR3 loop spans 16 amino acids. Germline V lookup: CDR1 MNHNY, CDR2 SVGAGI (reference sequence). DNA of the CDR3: TGTGCCAGCAGTGATTTGGGGGGGGGGTTCCAAGAGACCCAGTACTTC. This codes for CASSDLGGGFQETQYF.

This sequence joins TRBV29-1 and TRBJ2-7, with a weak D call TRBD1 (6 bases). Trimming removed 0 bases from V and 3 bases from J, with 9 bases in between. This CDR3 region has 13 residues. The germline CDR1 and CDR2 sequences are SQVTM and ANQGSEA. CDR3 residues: CSVEDRTDYEQYF. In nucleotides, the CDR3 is TGCAGCGTTGAAGATCGGACAGACTACGAGCAGTACTTC.

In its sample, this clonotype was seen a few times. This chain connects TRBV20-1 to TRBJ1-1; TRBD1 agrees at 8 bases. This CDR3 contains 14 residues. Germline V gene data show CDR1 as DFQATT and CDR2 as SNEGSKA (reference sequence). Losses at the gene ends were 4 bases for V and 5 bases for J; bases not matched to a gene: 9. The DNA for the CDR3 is TGCAGTGCTATTGGACAGGGCGGCGATACTGAAGCTTTCTTT. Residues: CSAIGQGGDTEAFF.

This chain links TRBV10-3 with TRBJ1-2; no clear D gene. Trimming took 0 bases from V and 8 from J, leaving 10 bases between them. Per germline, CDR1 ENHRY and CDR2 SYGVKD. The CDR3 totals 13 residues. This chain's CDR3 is CAISESAREGYTF. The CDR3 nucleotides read TGTGCCATCAGTGAGTCAGCGAGGGAAGGCTACACCTTC.

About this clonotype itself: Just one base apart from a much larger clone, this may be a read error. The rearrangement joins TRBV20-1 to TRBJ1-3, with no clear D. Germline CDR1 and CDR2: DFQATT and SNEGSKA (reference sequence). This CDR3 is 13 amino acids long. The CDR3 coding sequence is TGCAGTGCTAGCCCGGGTACTGGAAGCACCATATATTTT. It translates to CSASPGTGSTIYF.

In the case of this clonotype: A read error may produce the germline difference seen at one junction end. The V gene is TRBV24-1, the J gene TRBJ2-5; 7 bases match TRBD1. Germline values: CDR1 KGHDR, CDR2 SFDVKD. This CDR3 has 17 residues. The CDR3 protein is CASSPRQDRPTQETQYF. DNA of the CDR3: TGTGCCAGCAGTCCACGGCAGGACAGGCCTACCCAAGAGACCCAGTACTTC.

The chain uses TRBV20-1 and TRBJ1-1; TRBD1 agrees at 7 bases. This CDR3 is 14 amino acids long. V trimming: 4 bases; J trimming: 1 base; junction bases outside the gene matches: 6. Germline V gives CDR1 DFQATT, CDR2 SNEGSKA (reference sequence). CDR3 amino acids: CSAKPGQKNTEAFF. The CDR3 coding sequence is TGCAGTGCTAAACCGGGACAGAAGAACACTGAAGCTTTCTTT.

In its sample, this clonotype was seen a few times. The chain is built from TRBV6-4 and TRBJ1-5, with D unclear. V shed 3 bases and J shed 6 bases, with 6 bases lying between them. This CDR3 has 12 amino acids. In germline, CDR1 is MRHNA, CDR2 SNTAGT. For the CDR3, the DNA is TGTGCCAGCAGTGATGTGGGTCAGCCCCAGCATTTT. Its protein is CASSDVGQPQHF.

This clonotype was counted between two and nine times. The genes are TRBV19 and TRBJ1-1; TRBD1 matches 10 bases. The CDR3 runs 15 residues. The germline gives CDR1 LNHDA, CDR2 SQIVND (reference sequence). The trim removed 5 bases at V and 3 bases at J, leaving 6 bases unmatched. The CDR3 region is CASSSPGTGDTEAFF. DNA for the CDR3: TGTGCCAGTAGTTCCCCCGGGACAGGGGACACTGAAGCTTTCTTT.

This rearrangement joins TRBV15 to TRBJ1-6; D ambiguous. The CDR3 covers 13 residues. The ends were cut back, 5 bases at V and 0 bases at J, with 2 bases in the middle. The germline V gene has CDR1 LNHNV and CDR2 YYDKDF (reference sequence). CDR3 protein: CATSGSYNSPLHF. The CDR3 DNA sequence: TGTGCCACCAGCGGCTCCTATAATTCACCCCTCCACTTT.

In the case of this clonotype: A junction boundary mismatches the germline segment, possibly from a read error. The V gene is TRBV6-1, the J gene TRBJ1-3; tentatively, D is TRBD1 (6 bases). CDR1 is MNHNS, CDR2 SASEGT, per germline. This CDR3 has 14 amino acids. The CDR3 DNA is TGTGCCAGCACCTCGACAGGCTGGGGAAGCACCATATATTTT. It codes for CASTSTGWGSTIYF.

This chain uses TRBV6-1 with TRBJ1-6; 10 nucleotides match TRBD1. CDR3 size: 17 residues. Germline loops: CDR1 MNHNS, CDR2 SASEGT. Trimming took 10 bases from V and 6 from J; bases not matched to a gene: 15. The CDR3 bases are TGTGCCATCAGCCCTAGACAGGGGGCGGTTAGTAATTCACCCCTCCACTTT. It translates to CAISPRQGAVSNSPLHF.

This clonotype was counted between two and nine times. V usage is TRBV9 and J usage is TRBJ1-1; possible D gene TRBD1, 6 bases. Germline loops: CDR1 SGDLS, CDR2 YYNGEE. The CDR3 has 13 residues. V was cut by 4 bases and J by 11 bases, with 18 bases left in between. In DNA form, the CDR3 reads TGTGCCAGCAGCTTGGGGGGGCGAAGGGAGGCTTTCTTT. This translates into CASSLGGRREAFF. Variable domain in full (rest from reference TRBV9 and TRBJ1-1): DSGVTQTPKHLITATGQRVTLRCSPRSGDLSVYWYQQSLDQGLQFLIQYYNGEERAKGNILERFSAQQFPDLHSELNLSSLELGDSALYFCASSLGGRREAFFGQGTRLTVV.

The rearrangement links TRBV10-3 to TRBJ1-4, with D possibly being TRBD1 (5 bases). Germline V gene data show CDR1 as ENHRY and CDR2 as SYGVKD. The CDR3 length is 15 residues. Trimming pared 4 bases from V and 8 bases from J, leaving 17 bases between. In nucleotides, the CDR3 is TGTGCCATCAGTGGTGCCGGGGCGGGAGGGGAAAAACTGTTTTTT. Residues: CAISGAGAGGEKLFF.

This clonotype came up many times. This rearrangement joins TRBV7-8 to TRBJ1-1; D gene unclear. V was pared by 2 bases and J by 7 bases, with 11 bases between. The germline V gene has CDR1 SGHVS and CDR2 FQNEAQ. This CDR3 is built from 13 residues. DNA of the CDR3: TGTGCCAGCAGCTTATTGTCATCGGGTGAAGCTTTCTTT. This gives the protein CASSLLSSGEAFF.

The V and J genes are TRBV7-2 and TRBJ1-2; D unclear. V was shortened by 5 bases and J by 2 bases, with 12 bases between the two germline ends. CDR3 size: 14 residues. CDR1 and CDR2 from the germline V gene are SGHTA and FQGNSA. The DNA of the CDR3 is TGTGCCAGCAGCGTTAGGGCAACGAACTATGGCTACACCTTC. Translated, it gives CASSVRATNYGYTF.

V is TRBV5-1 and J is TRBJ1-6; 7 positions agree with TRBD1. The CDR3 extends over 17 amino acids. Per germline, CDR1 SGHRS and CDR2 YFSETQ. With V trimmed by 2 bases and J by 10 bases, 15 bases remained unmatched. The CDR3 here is CASSFGGGGESGSPLHF. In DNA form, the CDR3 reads TGCGCCAGCAGCTTTGGAGGGGGCGGAGAGAGTGGCTCACCCCTCCACTTT.

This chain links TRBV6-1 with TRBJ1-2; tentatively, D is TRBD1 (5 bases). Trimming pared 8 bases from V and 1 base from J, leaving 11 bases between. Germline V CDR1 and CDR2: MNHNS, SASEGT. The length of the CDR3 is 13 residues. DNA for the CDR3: TGTGCCAGCCGGAGGGGTTTTAACTATGGCTACACCTTC. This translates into CASRRGFNYGYTF.

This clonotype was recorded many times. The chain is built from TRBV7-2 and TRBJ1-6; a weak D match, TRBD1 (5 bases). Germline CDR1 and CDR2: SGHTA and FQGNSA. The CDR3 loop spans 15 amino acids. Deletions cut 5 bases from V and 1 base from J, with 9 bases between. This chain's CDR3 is CASSTGGSYNSPLHF. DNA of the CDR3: TGTGCCAGCAGCACCGGGGGGTCCTATAATTCACCCCTCCACTTT. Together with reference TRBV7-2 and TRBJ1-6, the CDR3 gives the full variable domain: GAGVSQSPSNKVTEKGKDVELRCDPISGHTALYWYRQSLGQGLEFLIYFQGNSAPDKSGLPSDRFSAERTGGSVSTLTIQRTQQEDSAVYLCASSTGGSYNSPLHFGNGTRLTVT.

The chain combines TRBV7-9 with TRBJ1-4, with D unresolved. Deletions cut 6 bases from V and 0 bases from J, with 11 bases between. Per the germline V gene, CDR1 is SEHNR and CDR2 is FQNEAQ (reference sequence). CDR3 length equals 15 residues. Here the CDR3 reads CASSEALSTNEKLFF. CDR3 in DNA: TGTGCCAGCAGTGAGGCATTATCAACTAATGAAAAACTGTTTTTT.

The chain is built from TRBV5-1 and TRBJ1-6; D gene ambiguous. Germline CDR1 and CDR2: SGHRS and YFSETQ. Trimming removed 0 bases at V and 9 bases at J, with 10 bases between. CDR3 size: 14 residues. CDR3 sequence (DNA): TGCGCCAGCAGCTTGGGGCAGGAAGTTTCACCCCTCCACTTT. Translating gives CASSLGQEVSPLHF.